This T cell receptor beta chain was profiled in a study of blood T cell repertoires in COVID-19. Study context: The United States, Italy and Spain provided the acute and convalescent COVID-19 samples. In each case, the material was cDNA or gDNA derived from T cells, B-cell-depleted T cells, or PBMCs.

The table lists this clone with a few counts. Assay used: immunoSEQ multiplex PCR; TCRdb lists only in-frame clones, some missing. Among 100,000 to 120,000 clones, just over 85% were seen once, and the ten largest hold 2.4%. The CDR3 is made up of 12 amino acids. The germline gives CDR1 LNHDA, CDR2 SQIVND (reference sequence). The germline V and J ends were trimmed by 6 bases and 10 bases, with 13 bases remaining between them. Material: peripheral blood. The chain links TRBV19 to TRBJ2-1; a possible D gene is TRBD2 (5 bases). The clonotype comes from a human donor in a cohort sampled during active COVID-19. CDR3 nucleotide sequence: TGTGCCAGTAGCTACTTTCCGGGGGAGCAGTTCTTC. It translates to CASSYFPGEQFF.